The entry below describes one T cell receptor (beta chain). The antigen remains undetermined. This entry is derived from a study of identical twins. Whole-study findings and limits: A partial confounding effect on zero-insertion analyses could come from invariant MAIT and iNKT cells.

MiXCR, applied by TCRdb to the 5' RACE reads, yields one record per CDR3 protein. The sample contains about 690,000 distinct CDR3 sequences, roughly 20% of which appear only once. The trim removed 4 bases at V and 4 bases at J, leaving 5 bases unmatched. Germline V CDR1 and CDR2: LNHDA, SQIVND (reference sequence). There are 14 residues in the CDR3. The same specimen was also included in a second study, on T cells expressing NK-cell markers. That report notes: Obtained from sorted CD3+CD56+NKG2C+, CD3+CD56+NKG2C- and CD3+CD56-NKG2C+ T cells were the TCR beta repertoires. The CD3+CD56-NKG2C+ fraction of four donors was likewise dominated by these clonotypes. HCMV specificity was not established for the expanded NKG2C+ T cell clones.

The source of this sequence is a young woman in good health. The sequencing input was PBMCs. This chain joins TRBV19 and TRBJ2-7; 9 bases map to TRBD2. The CDR3 loop is CASSTLAGAYEQYF. CDR3 DNA: TGTGCCAGTAGTACCTTAGCGGGAGCTTACGAGCAGTACTTC. Variable domain in full (rest from reference TRBV19 and TRBJ2-7): DGGITQSPKYLFRKEGQNVTLSCEQNLNHDAMYWYRQDPGQGLRLIYYSQIVNDFQKGDIAEGYSVSREKKESFPLTVTSAQKNPTAFYLCASSTLAGAYEQYFGPGTRLTVT.